This T cell receptor beta chain originates from a study of human T cells and chemical hapten exposure. About the study: Each week of the roughly 24-week study, patients had diphenylcyclopropenone applied to the scalp. The study patch tested 0.01% DPC on the upper back and read results at 6 days. Patients, mostly women, had alopecia areata, alopecia totalis or alopecia universalis.

As originally analysed: Sample TCR counts, which ranged from 23,224 to 690,600, had a median of roughly 96,000. MiXCR was run by TCRdb on the RACE reads, yielding one entry per CDR3 protein. The authors' filters were not applied to this entry. The sample carries tens of thousands of distinct CDR3 sequences, roughly 10% recorded once. Time point of the sample: patch test 1, 2 weeks after DPC sensitization. As to treatment: therapeutic diphenylcyclopropenone sensitization with weekly scalp DPC. V lost 6 bases, J lost 4 bases, and 10 bases stayed unmatched. The CDR3 is 15 amino acids. CDR1 and CDR2 (germline): SGHTA, FQGNSA.

Material: whole blood, obtained in connection with sensitization to the hapten diphenylcyclopropenone (DPC). The chain recombines TRBV7-2 with TRBJ2-5, with 8 bases fitting TRBD2. The TCR sequence derives from a man aged 40-49 years with alopecia areata. Some clones in this sample may be carry-over from other donors' samples. The CDR3 nucleotides read TGTGCCAGCAGACCCGAACTAGCGGCTTTAGAGACCCAGTACTTC. Translated: CASRPELAALETQYF.